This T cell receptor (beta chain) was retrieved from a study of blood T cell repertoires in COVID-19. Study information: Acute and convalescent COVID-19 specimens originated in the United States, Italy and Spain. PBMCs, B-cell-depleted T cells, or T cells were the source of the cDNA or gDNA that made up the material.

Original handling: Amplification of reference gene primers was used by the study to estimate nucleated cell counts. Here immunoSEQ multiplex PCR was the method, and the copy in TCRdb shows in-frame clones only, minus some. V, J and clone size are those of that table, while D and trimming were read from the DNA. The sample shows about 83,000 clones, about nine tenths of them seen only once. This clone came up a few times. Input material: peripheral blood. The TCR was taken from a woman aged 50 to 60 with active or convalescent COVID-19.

The CDR3 protein is CASTYDRSYTGELFF. DNA of the CDR3: TGTGCCAGCACCTACGACAGGAGCTACACCGGGGAGCTGTTTTTT. V and J are TRBV27 and TRBJ2-2, with D perhaps TRBD1 (6 bases). The V gene's germline CDR1 is MNHEY and CDR2 SMNVEV (reference sequence). The V and J ends lost 7 bases and 3 bases respectively, with 15 bases between them. The CDR3 runs 15 residues.